The present T cell receptor (beta chain) was sequenced within a study of blood T cell repertoires in COVID-19. Background on the study: Collection of acute and convalescent COVID-19 samples took place in the United States, Italy and Spain.

Original data processing: Reference gene primer amplification yielded estimated nucleated cell counts. The protocol was immunoSEQ multiplex PCR, while the TCRdb copy is restricted to in-frame clones and leaves out a portion. The V and J calls and clone size were taken over from that table, and D and trimming were inferred from the DNA. The sample lists roughly 200,000 clones; 65% to 90% were seen once. Sample: PBMCs or T cells enriched from blood (not recorded which). This clonotype originated in a woman aged 55-69 years with acute COVID-19.

Here the CDR3 reads CASSIRGRTDLGAQHF. The CDR3, as DNA: TGTGCCAGTAGTATAAGGGGCCGGACAGACTTAGGGGCCCAGCATTTT. The genes are TRBV19 and TRBJ1-5; TRBD1 is a possible D gene (6 bases). The CDR3 sequence is 16 residues long. Trimming pared 2 bases from V and 11 bases from J, leaving 22 bases between. CDR1 is LNHDA and CDR2 is SQIVND in the germline V gene (reference sequence).